Sequencing of this T cell receptor (beta chain) was carried out in a study of PD-1 blockade in classical Hodgkin lymphoma. The V gene lost 2 bases and the J gene lost 3 bases, with 7 bases spanning the gap. The CDR3 runs 13 residues. Germline lookup yields CDR1 SGHRS and CDR2 YFSETQ. Sequenced by immunoSEQ multiplex PCR; TCRdb stores in-frame clones only, minus some. The sample carries approximately 7,500 clones, about nine tenths recorded once. About this clone itself: The antigen is not known.

Brentuximab vedotin exposure varied, and every patient relapsed after autologous stem cell transplantation. Thawed PBMCs underwent magnetic negative selection to yield purified CD4+ T cells. Best response was recorded as complete response, partial response or progressive disease. The study, taken as a whole, reports: Diminished baseline TCR diversity has been reported in newly diagnosed patients relative to healthy donors. By C4D1 there was a significant rise in CD4+ TCR diversity but not in CD8+ TCR diversity. Complete responders showed a baseline diversity that resembled the diversity of newly diagnosed patients.

The material was CD4+ T cells from blood, obtained at baseline. The chain carries TRBV5-1 and TRBJ2-3; maybe TRBD2 (5 bases). The sequence came from a human donor with classical Hodgkin lymphoma. The CDR3 DNA sequence: TGCGCCAGCAGCTTTGGCGGGACAGATACGCAGTATTTT. Its translation: CASSFGGTDTQYF.